This T cell receptor (beta chain) came from a study of cytomegalovirus exposure and HLA in healthy donors. Study in general: The platform used for the roughly 110 validation repertoires matched that of the roughly 720 first-cohort repertoires, a later analysis reported.

The donors were members of the validation cohort comprising approximately 120 subjects, separate from the approximately 630-subject first cohort. CDR1 is KGHSH, CDR2 LQKENI, per germline. The CDR3 covers 13 residues. Losses at the gene ends were 6 bases for V and 5 bases for J; bases not matched to a gene: 3. Sequencing was performed with immunoSEQ multiplex PCR; in TCRdb, only in-frame clones are kept and a portion is missing. The sample contains some 110,000 clones, 70% to 90% of which appear only once. Study outcomes and limitations: It was approximately 170 TCR beta chains that were listed as cytomegalovirus-associated.

Comment on this clone: Its specificity is unknown.

What was sequenced was PBMCs. The chain joins TRBV18 to TRBJ2-5, with TRBD2 identical over 10 bases. This receptor was obtained from a man in his late teens or twenties in good health and CMV-seropositive. The CDR3 region is CASSLLAGETQYF. The DNA for the CDR3 is TGTGCCAGCTCTCTACTAGCGGGGGAGACCCAGTACTTC.